This T cell receptor (beta chain) was observed in a study of blood T cell repertoires in COVID-19. The overall study: Specimens from acute and convalescent COVID-19 originated in the United States, Italy and Spain.

The CDR3 contains 14 residues. Germline V gene lookup returns CDR1 SEHNR and CDR2 FQNEAQ (reference sequence). V was trimmed by 1 base and J by 2 bases, leaving 7 bases between them. Original handling: Counts of nucleated cells, estimated from reference gene primer amplification, were obtained. This table comes from immunoSEQ multiplex PCR, and its TCRdb copy is limited to in-frame clones, with some not included. V and J calls and clone size follow that table, whereas D and trimming were derived from the DNA. The sample includes 70,000 to 85,000 clones, roughly 80% seen only once; the top ten take approximately 12%.

The chain carries TRBV7-9 and TRBJ2-3; D not resolved. The origin of this receptor is a man of 80 years or more with acute or convalescent COVID-19. Sequencing was done on a sample of peripheral blood. The CDR3 sequence: CASSLGGVTDTQYF. DNA for the CDR3: TGTGCCAGCAGCTTAGGCGGAGTCACAGATACGCAGTATTTT.